The rows below give T cell receptor beta chains drawn from one sample of a study of cytomegalovirus exposure and HLA in healthy donors. The data were produced by immunoSEQ multiplex PCR, yet TCRdb's version contains in-frame clones alone and is incomplete. The repertoire includes tens of thousands of clones, 95% to 98% of them detected once, and about 1.5% sits in the top ten. The sequencing sample was made of PBMCs. All receptors come from a woman aged 18 to 35 in good health and CMV-seropositive. Each CDR3 is given with its conserved first and last residue. D genes are given only for firm matches. Some rows have no size entry. The others give once, few or many, or a class for an expanded clone.

cdr3_aa	cdr3_nt	d_call	v_call	clone_size	j_call
CASSPTGESNNEQFF	TGTGCCAGCAGTCCGACAGGGGAAAGTAACAATGAGCAGTTCTTC	TRBD1	TRBV28	NA	TRBJ2-1
CASSLVASGRNEQFF	TGCGCCAGCAGCTTGGTGGCTAGCGGGAGAAATGAGCAGTTCTTC	TRBD2	TRBV5-1	NA	TRBJ2-1
CASSQGLAGGPNEQFF	TGTGCCAGCAGCCAAGGTCTAGCGGGAGGACCCAATGAGCAGTTCTTC	TRBD2	TRBV4-2	NA	TRBJ2-1
CAIRAASGIGTGELFF	TGTGCCATCAGGGCGGCTAGCGGGATAGGGACCGGGGAGCTGTTTTTT	TRBD2	TRBV10-3	NA	TRBJ2-2
CASSLEGGTSIPQYF	TGCGCCAGCAGCTTGGAAGGCGGCACGTCGATCCCCCAGTACTTC	NA	TRBV5-1	NA	TRBJ2-7
CAWSGGTGNQPQHF	TGTGCCTGGAGTGGCGGGACAGGGAATCAGCCCCAGCATTTT	TRBD1	TRBV30	NA	TRBJ1-5
CASSSGQDQGPYEQYF	TGTGCCAGCAGTTCGGGACAGGATCAAGGCCCCTACGAGCAGTACTTC	TRBD1	TRBV28	NA	TRBJ2-7
CASRGQGSYGYTF	TGTGCCAGCAGGGGACAGGGTTCCTATGGCTACACCTTC	TRBD1	TRBV2	NA	TRBJ1-2
CASSSGLAGSSYEQYF	TGTGCCAGCAGCTCAGGACTAGCGGGAAGCTCCTACGAGCAGTACTTC	TRBD2	TRBV9	once	TRBJ2-7
CASSLNSGRAVDTQYF	TGTGCCAGCAGCTTAAATAGCGGGAGGGCGGTGGATACGCAGTATTTT	TRBD2	TRBV13	NA	TRBJ2-3
CASSLRDYPTDTQYF	TGTGCCAGCAGTCTCCGGGACTACCCCACAGATACGCAGTATTTT	TRBD2	TRBV7-3	NA	TRBJ2-3
CASSRGLAGRGSKNIQYF	TGTGCCAGTAGTAGGGGGCTAGCGGGAAGAGGATCCAAAAACATTCAGTACTTC	TRBD2	TRBV19	NA	TRBJ2-4
CASSSVPGQGRGNTEAFF	TGTGCCAGCAGTTCTGTCCCGGGACAGGGACGGGGAAACACTGAAGCTTTCTTT	TRBD1	TRBV28	NA	TRBJ1-1
CAWMAGNYGYTF	TGTGCCTGGATGGCAGGGAACTATGGCTACACCTTC	NA	TRBV30	NA	TRBJ1-2
CASSGPGQGNIQYF	TGTGCCAGCAGCGGACCGGGACAGGGAAACATTCAGTACTTC	TRBD1	TRBV6-1	NA	TRBJ2-4
CASSLGEYYEQYF	TGTGCCAGCAGCTTAGGGGAGTACTACGAGCAGTACTTC	NA	TRBV7-3	NA	TRBJ2-7
CASSLEKGGEKLFF	TGTGCCAGCAGTTTGGAGAAGGGAGGGGAAAAACTGTTTTTT	NA	TRBV27	NA	TRBJ1-4
CASSAPAGDEQYF	TGTGCCAGCAGCGCGCCAGCGGGAGACGAGCAGTACTTC	TRBD2	TRBV9	NA	TRBJ2-7
CASSKGVAGGREQFF	TGTGCCAGTAGTAAAGGGGTAGCGGGTGGTAGAGAGCAGTTCTTC	TRBD2	TRBV19	NA	TRBJ2-1
CASSSGTGVPGTYGYTF	TGCGCCAGCAGCTCCGGGACAGGGGTTCCCGGAACTTATGGCTACACCTTC	TRBD1	TRBV5-1	NA	TRBJ1-2
CASSGGRALSGNTIYF	TGTGCCAGCAGCGGGGGCAGGGCGCTATCTGGAAACACCATATATTTT	NA	TRBV5-5	NA	TRBJ1-3
CASTLGGVVETQYF	TGTGCCAGCACTCTGGGGGGGGTTGTGGAGACCCAGTACTTC	TRBD2	TRBV2	NA	TRBJ2-5
CATTNPGLGPNEQFF	TGCGCCACCACTAACCCGGGACTAGGGCCCAATGAGCAGTTCTTC	TRBD2	TRBV5-1	once	TRBJ2-1
CASSFPRTGTTEAFF	TGTGCCAGCAGCTTTCCCCGGACGGGGACAACTGAAGCTTTCTTT	NA	TRBV7-9	NA	TRBJ1-1
CASSEREGPYNEQFF	TGTGCCAGCAGTGAGCGGGAGGGCCCCTACAATGAGCAGTTCTTC	TRBD2	TRBV6-1	NA	TRBJ2-1
CASSLRGRGQRTQETQYF	TGTGCCAGCAGCCTAAGGGGCCGGGGACAGCGGACGCAAGAGACCCAGTACTTC	TRBD1	TRBV28	NA	TRBJ2-5
CASSLPGLAGDRFTGELFF	TGTGCCAGCAGTTTACCTGGACTAGCGGGAGATAGGTTCACCGGGGAGCTGTTTTTT	TRBD2	TRBV28	NA	TRBJ2-2
CSAPAGARSNEQFF	TGCAGCGCCCCGGCAGGGGCCCGCTCCAATGAGCAGTTCTTC	NA	TRBV29-1	few	TRBJ2-1
CATSRDLAEAYNEQFF	TGTGCCACCAGCAGAGATCTAGCGGAGGCCTACAATGAGCAGTTCTTC	TRBD2	TRBV15	NA	TRBJ2-1
CASSLSRGLRTDTQYF	TGTGCCAGCAGTCTCTCCCGAGGCCTCCGCACAGATACGCAGTATTTT	NA	TRBV28	NA	TRBJ2-3
CASSLFGGRGTEAFF	TGCGCCAGCAGCTTATTCGGGGGGCGCGGCACTGAAGCTTTCTTT	NA	TRBV5-1	NA	TRBJ1-1
CAWSEPSGGSYNEQFF	TGTGCCTGGAGTGAGCCTAGCGGGGGGTCCTACAATGAGCAGTTCTTC	TRBD2	TRBV30	NA	TRBJ2-1